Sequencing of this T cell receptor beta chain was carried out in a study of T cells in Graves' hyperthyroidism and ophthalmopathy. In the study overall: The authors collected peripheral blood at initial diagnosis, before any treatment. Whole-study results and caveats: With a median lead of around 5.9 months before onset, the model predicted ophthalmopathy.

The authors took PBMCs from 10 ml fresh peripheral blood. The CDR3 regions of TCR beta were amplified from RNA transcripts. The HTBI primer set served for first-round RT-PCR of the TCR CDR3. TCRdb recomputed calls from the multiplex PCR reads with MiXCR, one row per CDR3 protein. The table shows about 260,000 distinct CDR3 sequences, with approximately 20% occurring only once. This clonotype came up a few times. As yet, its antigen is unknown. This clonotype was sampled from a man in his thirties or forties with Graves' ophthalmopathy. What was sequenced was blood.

In DNA, the CDR3 is TGTGCCAGCATCTCCCTTGGGACAGGGGGTGGTGAAGCTTTCTTT. Amino acids: CASISLGTGGGEAFF. The V call is TRBV6-1, the J call TRBJ1-1; 11 bases align to TRBD1. V was clipped by 7 bases and J by 7 bases; unmatched bases: 11. The germline V gene encodes CDR1 MNHNS and CDR2 SASEGT. This CDR3 is built from 15 residues.